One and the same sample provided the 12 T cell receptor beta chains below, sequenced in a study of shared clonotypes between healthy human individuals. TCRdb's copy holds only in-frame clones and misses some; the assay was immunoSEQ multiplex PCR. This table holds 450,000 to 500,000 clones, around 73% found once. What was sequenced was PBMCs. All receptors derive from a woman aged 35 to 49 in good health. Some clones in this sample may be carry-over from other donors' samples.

The CDR3 DNA follows: TGTGCCAGCAGCTTGCCGGGACAGTCCAATGAAAAACTGTTTTTT. It specifies CASSLPGQSNEKLFF. This rearrangement joins TRBV5-8 to TRBJ1-4; the match to TRBD1 covers 7 bases. The CDR3 contains 15 residues. J lost 5 bases, V lost 1 base, and 5 bases had no gene match. Germline assignment: CDR1 SGHTS and CDR2 YDEGEE.

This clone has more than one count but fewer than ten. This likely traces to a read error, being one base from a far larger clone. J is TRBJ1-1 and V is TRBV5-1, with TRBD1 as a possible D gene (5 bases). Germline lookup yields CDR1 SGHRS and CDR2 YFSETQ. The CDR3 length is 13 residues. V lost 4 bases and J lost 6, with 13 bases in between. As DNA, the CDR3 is TGCGCCAGCAGCGCGGACACGTACGCTGAAGCTTTCTTT. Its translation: CASSADTYAEAFF. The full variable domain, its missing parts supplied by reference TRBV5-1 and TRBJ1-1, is KAGVTQTPRYLIKTRGQQVTLSCSPISGHRSVSWYQQTPGQGLQFLFEYFSETQRNKGNFPGRFSGRQFSNSRSEMNVSTLELGDSALYLCASSADTYAEAFFGQGTRLTVV.

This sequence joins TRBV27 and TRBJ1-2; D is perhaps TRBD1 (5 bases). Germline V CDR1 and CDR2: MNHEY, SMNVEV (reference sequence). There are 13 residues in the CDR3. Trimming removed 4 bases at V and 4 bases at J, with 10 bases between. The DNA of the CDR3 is TGTGCCAGCAGTTCCCGGGACGGCTATGGCTACACCTTC. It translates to CASSSRDGYGYTF.

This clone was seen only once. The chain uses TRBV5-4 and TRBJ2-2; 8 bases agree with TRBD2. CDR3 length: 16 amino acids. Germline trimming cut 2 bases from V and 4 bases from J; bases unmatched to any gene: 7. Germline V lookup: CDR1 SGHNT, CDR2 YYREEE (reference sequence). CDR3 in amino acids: CASSLPSGSGTGELFF. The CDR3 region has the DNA TGTGCCAGCAGCTTACCCAGCGGGAGTGGCACCGGGGAGCTGTTTTTT.

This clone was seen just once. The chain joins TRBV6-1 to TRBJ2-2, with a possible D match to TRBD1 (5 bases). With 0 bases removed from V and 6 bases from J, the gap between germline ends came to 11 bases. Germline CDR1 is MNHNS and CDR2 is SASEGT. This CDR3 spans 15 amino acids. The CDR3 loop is CASSEAPGRSGELFF. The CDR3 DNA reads TGTGCCAGCAGTGAAGCGCCAGGGCGGTCCGGGGAGCTGTTTTTT.

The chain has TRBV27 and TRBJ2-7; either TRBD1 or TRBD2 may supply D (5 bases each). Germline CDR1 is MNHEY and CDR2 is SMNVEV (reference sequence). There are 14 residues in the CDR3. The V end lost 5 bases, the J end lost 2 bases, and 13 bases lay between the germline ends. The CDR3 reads CASSHRDLPYEQYF. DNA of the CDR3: TGTGCCAGCAGTCACCGGGACCTCCCCTACGAGCAGTACTTC.

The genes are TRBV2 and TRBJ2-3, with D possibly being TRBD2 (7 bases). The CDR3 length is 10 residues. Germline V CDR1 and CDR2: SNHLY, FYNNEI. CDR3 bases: TGTGCGGGAGGGACATATACGCAGTATTTT. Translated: CAGGTYTQYF.

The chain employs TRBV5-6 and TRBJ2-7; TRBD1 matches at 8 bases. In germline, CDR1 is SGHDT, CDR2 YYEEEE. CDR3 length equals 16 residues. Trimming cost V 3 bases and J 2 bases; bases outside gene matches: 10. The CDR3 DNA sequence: TGTGCCAGCAGCTCCATCGGACAGGGTCTACCCTACGAGCAGTACTTC. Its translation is CASSSIGQGLPYEQYF.

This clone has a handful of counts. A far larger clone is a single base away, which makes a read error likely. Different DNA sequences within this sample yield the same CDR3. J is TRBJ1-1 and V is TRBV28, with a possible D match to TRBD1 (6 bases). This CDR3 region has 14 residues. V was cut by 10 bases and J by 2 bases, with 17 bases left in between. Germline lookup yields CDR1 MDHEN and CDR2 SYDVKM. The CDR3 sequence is CATIVGGHNTEAFF. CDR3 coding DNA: TGTGCCACCATTGTTGGGGGGCATAACACTGAAGCTTTCTTT.

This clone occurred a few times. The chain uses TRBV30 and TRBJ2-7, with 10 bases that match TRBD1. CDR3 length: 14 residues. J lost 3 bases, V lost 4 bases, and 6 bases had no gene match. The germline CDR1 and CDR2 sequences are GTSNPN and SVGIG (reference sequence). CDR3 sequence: CAWKRGTGDYEQYF. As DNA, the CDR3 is TGTGCCTGGAAGAGGGGGACAGGGGACTACGAGCAGTACTTC.

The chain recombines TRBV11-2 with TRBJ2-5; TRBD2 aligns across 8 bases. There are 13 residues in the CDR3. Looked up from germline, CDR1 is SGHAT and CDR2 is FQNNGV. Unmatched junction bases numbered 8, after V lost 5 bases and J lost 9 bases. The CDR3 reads CASSPEAGGAQYF. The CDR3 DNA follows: TGTGCCAGCAGCCCTGAGGCGGGAGGAGCCCAGTACTTC.

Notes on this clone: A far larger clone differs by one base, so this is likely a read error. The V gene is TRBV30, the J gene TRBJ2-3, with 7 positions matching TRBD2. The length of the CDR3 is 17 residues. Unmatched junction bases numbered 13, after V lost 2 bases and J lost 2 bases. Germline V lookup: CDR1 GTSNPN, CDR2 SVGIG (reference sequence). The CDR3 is CAWSSTGGEITTDTQYF. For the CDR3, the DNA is TGTGCCTGGAGTAGCACGGGAGGAGAGATAACCACAGATACGCAGTATTTT.